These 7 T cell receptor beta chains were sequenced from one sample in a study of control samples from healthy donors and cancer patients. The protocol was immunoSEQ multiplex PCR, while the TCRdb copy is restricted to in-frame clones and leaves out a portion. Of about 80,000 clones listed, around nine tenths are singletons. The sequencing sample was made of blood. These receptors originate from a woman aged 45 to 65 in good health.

CDR3 in DNA: TGTGCCAGCAGCCCAGAGTTAAGCTATGGCTACACCTTC. This codes for CASSPELSYGYTF. This chain links TRBV12-3 or TRBV12-4 with TRBJ1-2, with D unclear. The CDR3 totals 13 residues. Trimming pared 6 bases from V and 4 bases from J, leaving 12 bases between.

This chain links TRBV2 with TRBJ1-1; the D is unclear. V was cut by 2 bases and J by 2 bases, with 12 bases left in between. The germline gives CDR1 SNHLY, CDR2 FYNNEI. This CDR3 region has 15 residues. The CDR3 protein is CASSELRYGNTEAFF. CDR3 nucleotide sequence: TGTGCCAGCAGTGAACTTCGGTACGGTAACACTGAAGCTTTCTTT.

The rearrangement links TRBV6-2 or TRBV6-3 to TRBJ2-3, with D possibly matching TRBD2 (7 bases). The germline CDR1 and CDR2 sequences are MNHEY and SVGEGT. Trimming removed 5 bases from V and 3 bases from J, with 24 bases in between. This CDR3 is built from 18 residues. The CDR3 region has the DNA TGTGCCAGCAGTCCAACGGGGGGCCCACGCGTTGGGACAGATACGCAGTATTTT. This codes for CASSPTGGPRVGTDTQYF.

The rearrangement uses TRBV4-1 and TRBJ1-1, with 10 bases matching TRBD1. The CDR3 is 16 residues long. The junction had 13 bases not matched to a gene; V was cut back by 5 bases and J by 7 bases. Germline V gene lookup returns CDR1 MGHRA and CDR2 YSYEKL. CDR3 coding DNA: TGCGCCAGCAGCGACCGGGACAGGGGAGTTTCGAATGAAGCTTTCTTT. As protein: CASSDRDRGVSNEAFF.

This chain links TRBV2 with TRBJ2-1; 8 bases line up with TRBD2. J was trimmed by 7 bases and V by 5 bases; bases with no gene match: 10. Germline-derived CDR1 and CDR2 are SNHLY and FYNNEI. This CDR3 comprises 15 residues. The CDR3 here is CASSPLAGPINEQFF. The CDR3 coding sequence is TGTGCCAGCAGTCCCCTAGCGGGTCCTATAAATGAGCAGTTCTTC.

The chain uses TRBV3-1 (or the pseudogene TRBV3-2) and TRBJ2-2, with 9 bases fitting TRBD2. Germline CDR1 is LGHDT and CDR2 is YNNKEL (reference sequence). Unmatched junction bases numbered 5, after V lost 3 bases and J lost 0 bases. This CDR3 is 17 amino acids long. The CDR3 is CASSHFSGGANTGELFF. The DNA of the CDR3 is TGTGCCAGCAGCCATTTTAGCGGGGGAGCGAACACCGGGGAGCTGTTTTTT.

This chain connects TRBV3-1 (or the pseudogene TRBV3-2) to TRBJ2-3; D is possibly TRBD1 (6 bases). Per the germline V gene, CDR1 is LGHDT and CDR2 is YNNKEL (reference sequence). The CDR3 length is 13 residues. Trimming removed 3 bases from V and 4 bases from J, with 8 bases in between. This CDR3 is CASSQGASDTQYF. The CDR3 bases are TGTGCCAGCAGCCAGGGGGCTTCAGATACGCAGTATTTT.